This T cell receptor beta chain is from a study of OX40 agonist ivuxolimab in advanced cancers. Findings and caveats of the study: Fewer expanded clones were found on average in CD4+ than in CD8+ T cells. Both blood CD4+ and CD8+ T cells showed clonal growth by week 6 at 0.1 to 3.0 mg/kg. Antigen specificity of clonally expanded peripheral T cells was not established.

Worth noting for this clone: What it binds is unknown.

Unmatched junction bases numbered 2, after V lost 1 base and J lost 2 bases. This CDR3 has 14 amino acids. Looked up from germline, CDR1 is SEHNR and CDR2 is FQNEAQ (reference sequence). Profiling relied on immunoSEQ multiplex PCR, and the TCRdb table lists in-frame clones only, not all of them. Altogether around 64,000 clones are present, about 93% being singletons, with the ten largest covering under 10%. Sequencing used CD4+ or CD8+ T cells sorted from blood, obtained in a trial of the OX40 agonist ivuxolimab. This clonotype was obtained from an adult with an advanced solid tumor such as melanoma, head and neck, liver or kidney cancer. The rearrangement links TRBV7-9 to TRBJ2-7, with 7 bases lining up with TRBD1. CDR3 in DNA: TGTGCCAGCAGCTTAGGACAGGGCGCCTACGAGCAGTACTTC. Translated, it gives CASSLGQGAYEQYF.